What follows are 8 T cell receptor beta chains derived from one specimen sequenced in a study of Ad26.COV2.S vaccination and SARS-CoV-2 variants. Clones were sequenced by immunoSEQ multiplex PCR, and TCRdb holds only the in-frame ones, with some missing. The top ten clones hold 2.5% to 3.5% of a sample with under 300,000 clones, roughly nine tenths of them seen once. Specified treatment: 19 received Ad26.COV2.S at low or high dose, single or two shots; about five received placebo; per-sample allocation not given. Material that was analyzed had been drawn on day 63 after the first vaccine or placebo injection. The specimen comprised peripheral blood, sampled in a trial of Ad26.COV2.S vaccine versus placebo. The origin of the receptors is a person between 18 and 59 years old who received the Ad26.COV2.S COVID-19 vaccine or a placebo.

The chain combines TRBV7-3 with TRBJ2-1; 8 nucleotides line up with TRBD1. J was trimmed by 1 base and V by 2 bases; bases with no gene match: 10. Germline lookup yields CDR1 SGHTA and CDR2 FQGTGA. The CDR3 has 18 amino acids. This CDR3 is CASSLWGGQGWSYNEQFF. Here the CDR3 DNA reads TGTGCCAGCAGCTTATGGGGAGGACAGGGATGGTCCTACAATGAGCAGTTCTTC.

The chain combines TRBV4-1 with TRBJ1-2; D unclear. V gave up 3 bases and J gave up 3 bases, with 11 bases separating them. The CDR3 loop spans 14 amino acids. Germline CDR1 is MGHRA and CDR2 is YSYEKL. The DNA of the CDR3 is TGCGCCAGCAGCCATCCCGGACGGGACTATGGCTACACCTTC. Amino acids: CASSHPGRDYGYTF.

This clone has more than one count but fewer than ten. The chain carries TRBV19 and TRBJ2-1; 8 bases fit TRBD2. V shed 3 bases, J shed 10 bases, and the junction held 11 bases outside the gene matches. The CDR3 has 15 amino acids. CDR1 LNHDA and CDR2 SQIVND come from the germline V gene (reference sequence). The DNA for the CDR3 is TGTGCCAGTAGTATGGAGGGTGTCGGGAGGGCGGAGCAGTTCTTC. Translating it yields CASSMEGVGRAEQFF.

This clone was picked up one time. This chain links TRBV7-9 with TRBJ2-2, with no clear D. Between the trimmed V and J ends, which lost 3 bases and 1 base, there was a span of 9 bases. The CDR3 has 15 amino acids. CDR1 and CDR2 from the germline V gene are SEHNR and FQNEAQ (reference sequence). The CDR3 DNA sequence: TGTGCCAGCAGCTTGGATGAGAGGAACACCGGGGAGCTGTTTTTT. This encodes CASSLDERNTGELFF. Filled out from reference TRBV7-9 and TRBJ2-2, the complete variable domain reads DTGVSQNPRHKITKRGQNVTFRCDPISEHNRLYWYRQTLGQGPEFLTYFQNEAQLEKSRLLSDRFSAERPKGSFSTLEIQRTEQGDSAMYLCASSLDERNTGELFFGEGSRLTVL.

This chain uses TRBV30 with TRBJ2-7; no firm D call. The CDR3 covers 13 residues. Germline V lookup: CDR1 GTSNPN, CDR2 SVGIG (reference sequence). V was cut by 0 bases and J by 3 bases, with 9 bases left in between. The CDR3 sequence: CAWSVGFYYEQYF. The CDR3 nucleotides read TGTGCCTGGAGTGTGGGATTCTACTACGAGCAGTACTTC.

The chain joins TRBV27 to TRBJ1-2; a weak D match, TRBD1 (5 bases). Germline V lookup: CDR1 MNHEY, CDR2 SMNVEV (reference sequence). Trimming took off 1 base at V and 1 base at J, with 10 bases between the two ends. The CDR3 is 15 amino acids. CDR3 residues: CASSLLAGSNYGYTF. In DNA, the CDR3 is TGTGCCAGCAGTTTATTGGCAGGGAGTAACTATGGCTACACCTTC.

This sequence joins TRBV6-5 and TRBJ2-1; possible D gene TRBD1, 6 bases. This CDR3 region has 15 residues. Germline loops: CDR1 MNHEY, CDR2 SVGAGI. Trimming left V 7 bases short and J 0 bases short, with 13 bases between. The CDR3 reads CASNVGAGSYNEQFF. The DNA for the CDR3 is TGTGCCAGCAACGTGGGGGCAGGCTCCTACAATGAGCAGTTCTTC.

The chain joins TRBV2 to TRBJ1-1; TRBD1 might be the D (6 bases). CDR3 length: 13 amino acids. Between the trimmed V and J ends, which lost 4 bases and 11 bases, there was a span of 17 bases. CDR1 SNHLY and CDR2 FYNNEI come from the germline V gene. The CDR3 nucleotides read TGTGCCAGCAGTGGTAGCTGGACAGACGTGGCTTTCTTT. This gives the protein CASSGSWTDVAFF.